A selection of T cell receptor beta chains follows, all from one sample in a study of T-cell reconstitution after alpha-beta-depleted transplantation in children. A single record per CDR3 protein comes from TCRdb applying MiXCR to the PCR reads. The sample holds a few hundred thousand distinct CDR3 sequences, 10% to 15% seen once. Here the sequenced sample was PBMCs, mostly from graft donor cells, taken 360 days after TCRalphabeta/CD19-depleted stem cell transplant. These TCRs come from a male patient between 10 and 17 years old who had a stem cell transplant for acute myeloid leukemia, so the T cells may come from the graft donor. Both conserved end residues are part of each CDR3. D genes are given only for firm matches. Clone size is shown for a subset of rows, as once, few, many or a class of expanded clone.

abundance: few; j_gene: TRBJ1-1; v_gene: TRBV7-2; d_gene: NA; CDR3aa: CASSPFAGMSTEAFF; CDR3nt: TGTGCCAGCAGCCCTTTTGCGGGCATGAGCACTGAAGCTTTCTTT
abundance: NA; j_gene: TRBJ2-2; v_gene: TRBV7-3; d_gene: NA; CDR3aa: CASSPGEPGELFF; CDR3nt: TGTGCCAGCAGCCCCGGTGAACCCGGGGAGCTGTTTTTT
abundance: NA; j_gene: TRBJ2-1; v_gene: TRBV7-2; d_gene: NA; CDR3aa: CASSPRVSNEQFF; CDR3nt: TGTGCCAGCAGCCCCCGGGTCAGCAATGAGCAGTTCTTC
abundance: NA; j_gene: TRBJ2-5; v_gene: TRBV27; d_gene: TRBD2; CDR3aa: CASSLRLAGLQETQYF; CDR3nt: TGTGCCAGCAGTTTAAGACTAGCGGGTCTTCAAGAGACCCAGTACTTC
abundance: many; j_gene: TRBJ2-1; v_gene: TRBV20-1; d_gene: TRBD2; CDR3aa: CSGSGSSYNEQFF; CDR3nt: TGCAGTGGTAGCGGGAGCTCCTACAATGAGCAGTTCTTC
abundance: NA; j_gene: TRBJ2-7; v_gene: TRBV5-1; d_gene: TRBD2; CDR3aa: CASSPDSGLAGSEQYF; CDR3nt: TGCGCCAGCAGCCCTGATTCCGGACTAGCGGGAAGCGAGCAGTACTTC
abundance: few; j_gene: TRBJ2-1; v_gene: TRBV20-1; d_gene: TRBD2; CDR3aa: CSASGTSGGFYNEQFF; CDR3nt: TGCAGTGCTAGCGGGACTAGCGGGGGGTTCTACAATGAGCAGTTCTTC
abundance: few; j_gene: TRBJ2-5; v_gene: TRBV7-2; d_gene: TRBD2; CDR3aa: CASSFRTSGVYQETQYF; CDR3nt: TGTGCCAGCAGCTTTAGGACTAGCGGAGTGTACCAAGAGACCCAGTACTTC
abundance: few; j_gene: TRBJ2-5; v_gene: TRBV7-8; d_gene: NA; CDR3aa: CASSLDFQETQYF; CDR3nt: TGTGCCAGCAGCTTAGACTTCCAAGAGACCCAGTACTTC
abundance: NA; j_gene: TRBJ2-1; v_gene: TRBV5-1; d_gene: TRBD2; CDR3aa: CASRDKLAGDLREQFF; CDR3nt: TGCGCCAGCAGGGATAAGCTAGCGGGAGACCTCAGGGAGCAGTTCTTC
abundance: NA; j_gene: TRBJ2-7; v_gene: TRBV25-1; d_gene: NA; CDR3aa: CASGLPGSYEQYF; CDR3nt: TGTGCCAGCGGGCTCCCGGGCTCCTACGAGCAGTACTTC
abundance: NA; j_gene: TRBJ1-1; v_gene: TRBV20-1; d_gene: TRBD1; CDR3aa: CSGKQGAAEAFF; CDR3nt: TGCAGTGGAAAACAGGGGGCGGCTGAAGCTTTCTTT
abundance: many; j_gene: TRBJ2-7; v_gene: TRBV28; d_gene: NA; CDR3aa: CASSPPKGEQYF; CDR3nt: TGTGCCAGCAGCCCCCCAAAAGGGGAGCAGTACTTC
abundance: NA; j_gene: TRBJ2-7; v_gene: TRBV27; d_gene: TRBD1; CDR3aa: CASSLTGTGAHEQYF; CDR3nt: TGTGCCAGCAGTTTAACCGGGACAGGGGCCCACGAGCAGTACTTC
abundance: many; j_gene: TRBJ2-7; v_gene: TRBV29-1; d_gene: NA; CDR3aa: CSGRGGTASSYEQYF; CDR3nt: TGCAGCGGCAGAGGCGGGACTGCTAGCTCCTACGAGCAGTACTTC
abundance: many; j_gene: TRBJ1-2; v_gene: TRBV14; d_gene: NA; CDR3aa: CASSQVGRALRLTF; CDR3nt: TGTGCCAGCAGCCAAGTGGGACGGGCCCTCAGACTCACCTTC
abundance: many; j_gene: TRBJ2-1; v_gene: TRBV29-1; d_gene: NA; CDR3aa: CSVVRGQLNNEQFF; CDR3nt: TGCAGCGTTGTCCGTGGCCAATTAAACAATGAGCAGTTCTTC
abundance: NA; j_gene: TRBJ2-1; v_gene: TRBV2; d_gene: TRBD2; CDR3aa: CASSRGLAGASYNEQFF; CDR3nt: TGTGCCAGCAGTCGCGGACTAGCGGGAGCGTCCTACAATGAGCAGTTCTTC
abundance: many; j_gene: TRBJ2-5; v_gene: TRBV7-2; d_gene: NA; CDR3aa: CASSLTWGTQYF; CDR3nt: TGTGCCAGCAGCTTGACCTGGGGGACCCAGTACTTC
abundance: few; j_gene: TRBJ2-3; v_gene: TRBV5-1; d_gene: TRBD2; CDR3aa: CASSWGLAVITDTQYF; CDR3nt: TGCGCCAGCAGCTGGGGACTAGCGGTTATCACAGATACGCAGTATTTT
abundance: NA; j_gene: TRBJ2-7; v_gene: TRBV6-5; d_gene: NA; CDR3aa: CASSLDRKAPREQYF; CDR3nt: TGTGCCAGCAGTCTCGACAGAAAGGCTCCCCGGGAGCAGTACTTC
abundance: once; j_gene: TRBJ2-5; v_gene: TRBV29-1; d_gene: NA; CDR3aa: CSVPRAPETQYF; CDR3nt: TGCAGCGTTCCCCGGGCTCCTGAGACCCAGTACTTC
abundance: NA; j_gene: TRBJ2-7; v_gene: TRBV5-1; d_gene: TRBD1; CDR3aa: CASSVPPQGAVMEQYF; CDR3nt: TGCGCCAGCAGCGTCCCACCGCAGGGGGCGGTTATGGAGCAGTACTTC
abundance: NA; j_gene: TRBJ2-7; v_gene: TRBV14; d_gene: NA; CDR3aa: CASSHSGVSRWEQYF; CDR3nt: TGTGCCAGCAGCCACTCAGGAGTGTCCCGTTGGGAGCAGTACTTC
abundance: NA; j_gene: TRBJ2-3; v_gene: TRBV11-2; d_gene: TRBD1; CDR3aa: CASSLMRDRGTDTQYF; CDR3nt: TGTGCCAGCAGCCTGATGAGGGACAGGGGTACAGATACGCAGTATTTT
abundance: NA; j_gene: TRBJ2-3; v_gene: TRBV12-3/TRBV12-4; d_gene: TRBD2; CDR3aa: CASSLGTSGINTQYF; CDR3nt: TGTGCCAGCAGTCTCGGGACTAGCGGGATAAATACGCAGTATTTT
abundance: many; j_gene: TRBJ2-7; v_gene: TRBV12-3/TRBV12-4; d_gene: TRBD2; CDR3aa: CASRPGLASYEQYF; CDR3nt: TGTGCCAGCAGGCCGGGACTAGCGTCCTACGAGCAGTACTTC
abundance: many; j_gene: TRBJ2-1; v_gene: TRBV7-3; d_gene: TRBD2; CDR3aa: CASSYIPGLAGDNEQFF; CDR3nt: TGTGCCAGCAGCTACATACCGGGACTAGCGGGAGACAATGAGCAGTTCTTC
abundance: NA; j_gene: TRBJ2-7; v_gene: TRBV6-5; d_gene: TRBD1; CDR3aa: CASSYRERQGTPYEQYF; CDR3nt: TGTGCCAGCAGTTACAGGGAAAGACAGGGAACTCCCTACGAGCAGTACTTC
abundance: NA; j_gene: TRBJ2-5; v_gene: TRBV10-3; d_gene: TRBD1; CDR3aa: CAIKPGTGGQETQYF; CDR3nt: TGTGCCATCAAGCCCGGGACAGGCGGACAAGAGACCCAGTACTTC
abundance: few; j_gene: TRBJ1-2; v_gene: TRBV28; d_gene: TRBD1; CDR3aa: CASSPRGVANYGYTF; CDR3nt: TGTGCCAGCAGTCCCAGGGGGGTCGCTAACTATGGCTACACCTTC
abundance: few; j_gene: TRBJ2-7; v_gene: TRBV7-3; d_gene: TRBD2; CDR3aa: CASSLFRLATSFSPSEQYF; CDR3nt: TGTGCCAGCAGCTTATTCAGACTAGCTACATCTTTCTCCCCTTCCGAGCAGTACTTC
abundance: many; j_gene: TRBJ2-4; v_gene: TRBV28; d_gene: NA; CDR3aa: CASSFPGGLAKNIQYF; CDR3nt: TGTGCCAGCAGTTTCCCTGGCGGTCTAGCCAAAAACATTCAGTACTTC
abundance: many; j_gene: TRBJ2-7; v_gene: TRBV5-5; d_gene: TRBD2; CDR3aa: CASSLSGLAGYEQYF; CDR3nt: TGTGCCAGCAGCTTGAGCGGACTAGCGGGGTACGAGCAGTACTTC
abundance: NA; j_gene: TRBJ2-1; v_gene: TRBV20-1; d_gene: TRBD2; CDR3aa: CRGRGGLASYNEQFF; CDR3nt: TGCAGGGGCCGTGGCGGACTAGCTTCCTACAATGAGCAGTTCTTC
abundance: many; j_gene: TRBJ2-7; v_gene: TRBV20-1; d_gene: NA; CDR3aa: CSASGQSYEQYF; CDR3nt: TGCAGTGCTAGCGGGCAGTCCTACGAGCAGTACTTC
abundance: many; j_gene: TRBJ2-1; v_gene: TRBV27; d_gene: TRBD2; CDR3aa: CASSLHLAGGLYNEQFF; CDR3nt: TGTGCCAGCAGTCTTCATCTAGCGGGAGGACTCTACAATGAGCAGTTCTTC
abundance: few; j_gene: TRBJ2-5; v_gene: TRBV20-1; d_gene: TRBD2; CDR3aa: CSAVTSGRAVKTQYF; CDR3nt: TGCAGTGCTGTCACGAGCGGGAGGGCCGTCAAGACCCAGTACTTC
abundance: few; j_gene: TRBJ2-1; v_gene: TRBV7-3; d_gene: NA; CDR3aa: CASSLHPGQGRNEQFF; CDR3nt: TGTGCCAGCAGCTTACACCCTGGGCAGGGAAGGAATGAGCAGTTCTTC
abundance: NA; j_gene: TRBJ2-3; v_gene: TRBV29-1; d_gene: NA; CDR3aa: CSVGPAGYTDTQYF; CDR3nt: TGCAGCGTTGGTCCAGCGGGCTACACAGATACGCAGTATTTT